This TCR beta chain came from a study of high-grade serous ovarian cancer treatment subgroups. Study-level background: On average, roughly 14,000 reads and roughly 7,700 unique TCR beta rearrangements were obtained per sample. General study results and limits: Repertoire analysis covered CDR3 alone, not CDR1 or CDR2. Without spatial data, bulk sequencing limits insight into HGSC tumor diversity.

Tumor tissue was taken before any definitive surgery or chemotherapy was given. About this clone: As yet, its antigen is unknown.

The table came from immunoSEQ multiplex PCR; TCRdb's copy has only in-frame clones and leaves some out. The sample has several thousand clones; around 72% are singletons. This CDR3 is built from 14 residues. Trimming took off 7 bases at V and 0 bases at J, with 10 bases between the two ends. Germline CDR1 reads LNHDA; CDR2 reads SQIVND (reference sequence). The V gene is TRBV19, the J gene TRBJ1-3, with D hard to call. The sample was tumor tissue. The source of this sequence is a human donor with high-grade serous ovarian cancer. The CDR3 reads CASNKRNSGNTIYF. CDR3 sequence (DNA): TGTGCCAGTAATAAGCGCAACTCTGGAAACACCATATATTTT. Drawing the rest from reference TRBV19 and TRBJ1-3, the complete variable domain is DGGITQSPKYLFRKEGQNVTLSCEQNLNHDAMYWYRQDPGQGLRLIYYSQIVNDFQKGDIAEGYSVSREKKESFPLTVTSAQKNPTAFYLCASNKRNSGNTIYFGEGSWLTVV.